This passage covers 6 T cell receptor beta chains from one sample sequenced in a study of Ad26.COV2.S vaccination and SARS-CoV-2 variants. Treatment: about 20 received Ad26.COV2.S at low or high dose, single or two shots; a few received placebo; per-sample allocation not given. Collection of samples fell on day 63 after the first vaccine or placebo injection. Assay used: immunoSEQ multiplex PCR; TCRdb lists only in-frame clones, some missing. The table includes 450,000 to 550,000 clones, 70% to 90% detected once. The source was peripheral blood, collected in a trial of Ad26.COV2.S vaccine versus placebo. The receptors stem from a person aged 18-60 years who received the Ad26.COV2.S COVID-19 vaccine or a placebo.

The table lists this clone with a count of one. CDR3 in DNA: TGTGCCAGCAGCTTTCGTATGGCAGCAATGGGATCGTCTGGAAACACCATATATTTT. It encodes CASSFRMAAMGSSGNTIYF. This chain links TRBV11-3 with TRBJ1-3; D gene ambiguous. Germline V lookup: CDR1 SGHNT, CDR2 YENEEA. This CDR3 spans 19 amino acids. The V gene lost 3 bases and the J gene lost 1 base, with 22 bases spanning the gap. Complete variable domain (other parts from reference TRBV11-3 and TRBJ1-3): EAGVVQSPRYKIIEKKQPVAFWCNPISGHNTLYWYLQNLGQGPELLIRYENEEAVDDSQLPKDRFSAERLKGVDSTLKIQPAELGDSAVYLCASSFRMAAMGSSGNTIYFGEGSWLTVV.

The V call is TRBV5-4, the J call TRBJ2-5, with a weak D call TRBD1 (6 bases). Trimming cost V 4 bases and J 0 bases, with 13 bases left between them. The length of the CDR3 is 15 residues. Per the germline V gene, CDR1 is SGHNT and CDR2 is YYREEE (reference sequence). The CDR3 region has the DNA TGTGCCAGCAGCAGCCCAGGACAGCACCAAGAGACCCAGTACTTC. It encodes CASSSPGQHQETQYF.

This CDR3 reads CASSEGRPSGLYEQYF. The CDR3 coding sequence is TGCGCCAGCAGCGAAGGTAGGCCTAGCGGGCTCTACGAGCAGTACTTC. This chain joins TRBV5-1 and TRBJ2-7; 8 nucleotides agree with TRBD2. Looked up from germline, CDR1 is SGHRS and CDR2 is YFSETQ. The CDR3 covers 16 residues. The trim removed 4 bases at V and 3 bases at J, leaving 12 bases unmatched.

This clone came up a few times. This chain joins TRBV28 and TRBJ1-1; D possibly corresponds to TRBD1 (5 bases). The length of the CDR3 is 13 residues. Looked up from germline, CDR1 is MDHEN and CDR2 is SYDVKM. Trimming removed 3 bases from V and 5 bases from J, with 10 bases in between. The DNA for the CDR3 is TGTGCCAGCAGTTTCAGGGCGGGGACTGAAGCTTTCTTT. It translates to CASSFRAGTEAFF. Based on the CDR3 plus reference TRBV28 and TRBJ1-1, the full variable domain is DVKVTQSSRYLVKRTGEKVFLECVQDMDHENMFWYRQDPGLGLRLIYFSYDVKMKEKGDIPEGYSVSREKKERFSLILESASTNQTSMYLCASSFRAGTEAFFGQGTRLTVV.

V is TRBV6-1 and J is TRBJ1-1; D is uncertain. Between the trimmed V and J ends, which lost 3 bases and 7 bases, there was a span of 9 bases. Germline V gene lookup returns CDR1 MNHNS and CDR2 SASEGT. The CDR3 runs 12 residues. CDR3 nucleotide sequence: TGTGCCAGCAGTGACGACGGATATGAAGCTTTCTTT. Amino acids: CASSDDGYEAFF.

This clone was detected only once. J is TRBJ1-2 and V is TRBV7-2, with TRBD1 identical over 10 bases. V shed 5 bases and J 8 bases; nucleotides not matched to a gene: 8. The CDR3 covers 14 residues. Germline V gene lookup returns CDR1 SGHTA and CDR2 FQGNSA. As DNA, the CDR3 is TGTGCCAGCAGCAATCGACAGGGGGCAGGGGGCTACACCTTC. This encodes CASSNRQGAGGYTF.